Below, 26 T cell receptor beta chains from the same sample are listed, as sequenced in a study of human T cells and chemical hapten exposure. Time point noted: pre-sensitization, week 0. Treatment specified: therapeutic diphenylcyclopropenone sensitization with weekly scalp DPC. Each CDR3 protein gets one entry after TCRdb re-called the RACE reads with MiXCR. Of around 92,000 distinct CDR3 sequences in the sample, 11% were seen once. The sequences come from whole blood, collected in connection with sensitization to the hapten diphenylcyclopropenone (DPC). These receptors were taken from a woman in her fifties or sixties with alopecia areata. Some clones in this sample may be carry-over from other donors' samples.

V is TRBV5-1 and J is TRBJ1-1; TRBD1 matches 7 bases. The V gene's germline CDR1 is SGHRS and CDR2 YFSETQ. Trimming cost V 0 bases and J 5 bases; bases outside gene matches: 4. The CDR3 totals 14 residues. CDR3 residues: CASSLAPQGTEAFF. The CDR3 DNA sequence: TGCGCCAGCAGCTTGGCCCCACAGGGGACTGAAGCTTTCTTT.

This clonotype has only a few counts. The J gene is TRBJ1-2, the V gene TRBV18; the D gene is possibly TRBD1 (5 bases). Trimming took off 2 bases at V and 7 bases at J, with 17 bases between the two ends. The CDR3 length is 15 residues. Germline CDR1 KGHSH, CDR2 LQKENI. This chain's CDR3 is CASSPEVNGQRGYTF. The CDR3 DNA sequence: TGTGCCAGCTCACCAGAGGTTAATGGACAACGTGGCTACACCTTC.

This clonotype came up many times. The chain combines TRBV2 with TRBJ2-7; TRBD1 is a possible D gene (6 bases). The CDR3 covers 13 residues. The V end was cut by 5 bases, the J end by 11 bases, with 19 bases between. CDR1 SNHLY and CDR2 FYNNEI come from the germline V gene. The CDR3 region is CASSQHTGKVKYF. Written as DNA, the CDR3 is TGTGCCAGCAGTCAGCACACAGGGAAGGTTAAGTACTTC.

The chain is built from TRBV11-2 and TRBJ1-2, with D tentatively TRBD1 (5 bases). Germline V gives CDR1 SGHAT, CDR2 FQNNGV. The V end was cut by 4 bases, the J end by 3 bases, with 15 bases between. The CDR3 loop spans 15 amino acids. The CDR3 loop is CASSSQPDRDYGYTF. The CDR3 coding sequence is TGTGCCAGCAGCTCACAACCCGACAGAGACTATGGCTACACCTTC.

In this sample, this clonotype turned up a few times. This chain joins TRBV5-6 and TRBJ2-3; D gene ambiguous. The CDR3 is 13 amino acids. In germline, CDR1 is SGHDT, CDR2 YYEEEE. V gave up 3 bases and J gave up 1 base, with 6 bases separating them. CDR3 protein: CASSWDGTDTQYF. The CDR3, as DNA: TGTGCCAGCAGCTGGGATGGCACAGATACGCAGTATTTT. The full variable domain, with the rest looked up from reference TRBV5-6 and TRBJ2-3, is DAGVTQSPTHLIKTRGQQVTLRCSPKSGHDTVSWYQQALGQGPQFIFQYYEEEERQRGNFPDRFSGHQFPNYSSELNVNALLLGDSALYLCASSWDGTDTQYFGPGTRLTVL.

This clonotype was detected many times. The CDR3 DNA reads TGTGCCAGCAGCCAAGGTCGTTGGGGCGAGGGCCATGGCTACACCTTC. Its protein is CASSQGRWGEGHGYTF. The chain is built from TRBV3-1 and TRBJ1-2; D possibly corresponds to TRBD1 (5 bases). This CDR3 is 16 amino acids long. Deletions cut 1 base from V and 6 bases from J, with 18 bases between. CDR1 and CDR2 (germline): LGHDT, YNNKEL (reference sequence).

The chain carries TRBV3-1 and TRBJ2-2; 8 nucleotides agree with TRBD2. V was pared by 1 base and J by 3 bases, with 10 bases of the junction left unmatched. CDR1 LGHDT and CDR2 YNNKEL come from the germline V gene (reference sequence). The length of the CDR3 is 18 residues. The CDR3 spells CASSQALSGLGYTGELFF. The CDR3 DNA reads as TGTGCCAGCAGCCAAGCCCTATCGGGACTAGGGTACACCGGGGAGCTGTTTTTT.

In its sample, this clonotype was seen a few times. The chain has TRBV6-2 or TRBV6-3 and TRBJ1-5; D remains ambiguous. Germline assignment: CDR1 MNHEY and CDR2 SVGEGT. Deletions cut 6 bases from V and 3 bases from J, with 15 bases between. The CDR3 spans 15 residues. DNA of the CDR3: TGTGCCAGCAGACCCCACGGACCGTCCAATCAGCCCCAGCATTTT. Translating gives CASRPHGPSNQPQHF.

To note about this clonotype: A much larger clone differs from this one at a single base, so this may be a read error. Here the CDR3 omits its conserved ending phenylalanine or tryptophan, so a read error is the likely source. The CDR3 DNA reads TGCGCCAGCAGCCTGGCTGGACATGAAGCTTTCTCT. Translated: CASSLAGHEAFS. The chain recombines TRBV5-1 with TRBJ1-1, with a tentative D call TRBD1 (5 bases). The CDR3 totals 12 residues. Trimming shortened V by 4 bases and J by 7 bases, and 11 bases separated the two germline ends. Germline V gene lookup returns CDR1 SGHRS and CDR2 YFSETQ.

V gene TRBV12-3 or TRBV12-4 combines with J gene TRBJ2-2, with D unresolved. This CDR3 is built from 13 residues. The germline V and J ends were trimmed by 8 bases and 0 bases, with 7 bases remaining between them. The CDR3 region has the DNA TGTGCCAGCTTCGTGGCGAACACCGGGGAGCTGTTTTTT. This codes for CASFVANTGELFF.

CDR3 residues: CASSLALAGSSTDTQYF. The CDR3 DNA follows: TGTGCCAGCAGCTTAGCGCTAGCGGGGAGTTCCACAGATACGCAGTATTTT. The V and J genes are TRBV7-9 and TRBJ2-3; 9 bases match TRBD2. The CDR3 consists of 17 residues. Trimming at V came to 0 bases and at J to 2 bases, leaving 6 bases not matched to a gene. Per germline, CDR1 SEHNR and CDR2 FQNEAQ (reference sequence).

This sequence joins TRBV5-1 and TRBJ2-1; a possible D gene is TRBD1 (6 bases). This CDR3 has 13 residues. Between the trimmed V and J ends, which lost 4 bases and 8 bases, there was a span of 13 bases. The germline gives CDR1 SGHRS, CDR2 YFSETQ. The CDR3 DNA follows: TGCGCCAGCAGCATACAGGGTAGCCATGAGCAGTTCTTC. This gives the protein CASSIQGSHEQFF.

The V and J genes are TRBV20-1 and TRBJ1-1; possibly TRBD1 for D (5 bases). Trimming cost V 5 bases and J 9 bases, with 22 bases left between them. The CDR3 totals 14 residues. Germline V lookup: CDR1 DFQATT, CDR2 SNEGSKA (reference sequence). The CDR3 coding sequence is TGCAGTGCTCGACAGCCGGACAACTCCTTTAAAGCTTTCTTT. Translation gives CSARQPDNSFKAFF.

This chain joins TRBV4-2 and TRBJ1-1, with D unresolved. Germline V gene data show CDR1 as LGHNA and CDR2 as YNFKEQ. Trimming removed 4 bases at V and 5 bases at J, with 14 bases between. The CDR3 spans 14 residues. The CDR3 sequence is CASSPQYWGTEAFF. The CDR3 DNA reads TGTGCCAGCAGCCCCCAATACTGGGGTACTGAAGCTTTCTTT.

The chain combines TRBV7-9 with TRBJ1-3; D is unclear. This CDR3 spans 10 amino acids. Trimming pared 6 bases from V and 3 bases from J, leaving 0 bases between. The germline gives CDR1 SEHNR, CDR2 FQNEAQ (reference sequence). The CDR3 nucleotides are TGTGCCAGCAGTGGAAACACCATATATTTT. It yields the protein CASSGNTIYF. Together with reference TRBV7-9 and TRBJ1-3, the CDR3 gives the full variable domain: DTGVSQNPRHKITKRGQNVTFRCDPISEHNRLYWYRQTLGQGPEFLTYFQNEAQLEKSRLLSDRFSAERPKGSFSTLEIQRTEQGDSAMYLCASSGNTIYFGEGSWLTVV.

This clonotype was observed at least ten times. The genes are TRBV18 and TRBJ2-7; unclear D gene. Germline CDR1 is KGHSH and CDR2 is LQKENI. The V gene lost 0 bases and the J gene lost 5 bases, with 14 bases spanning the gap. The CDR3 is 15 residues long. DNA for the CDR3: TGTGCCAGCTCACCACCGGGAAACCCCCGGGACGAGCAGTACTTC. Translating it yields CASSPPGNPRDEQYF.

This clonotype was seen at least ten times. The rearrangement joins TRBV12-3 or TRBV12-4 to TRBJ1-4, with D possibly being TRBD1 (5 bases). V was cut by 4 bases and J by 8 bases, with 11 bases left in between. This CDR3 has 13 amino acids. The CDR3 loop reads CASSSGVGEKLFF. CDR3 DNA sequence: TGTGCCAGCAGTTCGGGGGTTGGGGAAAAACTGTTTTTT.

This clonotype was seen a few times. The gene calls are TRBV7-9 and TRBJ2-1; TRBD2 might be the D (6 bases). Trimming took 5 bases from V and 8 from J, leaving 13 bases between them. The CDR3 covers 13 residues. CDR1 is SEHNR, CDR2 FQNEAQ, per germline (reference sequence). CDR3 sequence (DNA): TGTGCCAGCAGCGCGGGACGGCCGGATGAGCAGTTCTTC. This encodes CASSAGRPDEQFF.

J is TRBJ1-6 and V is TRBV12-3 or TRBV12-4, with 8 bases fitting TRBD1. The CDR3 extends over 15 amino acids. J gave up 4 bases and V 4 bases, and 3 bases lay outside the gene matches. The CDR3 is CASSSWTGYNSPLHF. The CDR3, as DNA: TGTGCCAGCAGTTCTTGGACAGGGTATAATTCACCCCTCCACTTT.

This clonotype occurred many times. The gene calls are TRBV6-2 or TRBV6-3 and TRBJ1-2, with D maybe TRBD1 (5 bases). V was clipped by 4 bases and J by 4 bases, with 13 bases between them. The germline V gene has CDR1 MNHEY and CDR2 SVGEGT. The CDR3 covers 14 residues. In DNA, the CDR3 is TGTGCCAGCAGTTGGGACCCGGGGTCCTATGGCTACACCTTC. Its protein product is CASSWDPGSYGYTF.

The chain carries TRBV12-3 or TRBV12-4 and TRBJ2-7; D is unresolved. The length of the CDR3 is 15 residues. V was pared by 6 bases and J by 2 bases, with 17 bases between. The CDR3 here is CASRSGRIGPYEQYF. The DNA of the CDR3 is TGTGCCAGCAGATCAGGACGGATTGGCCCCTACGAGCAGTACTTC.

This chain links TRBV14 with TRBJ2-7; D is possibly TRBD1 (6 bases). The CDR3 spans 15 residues. With 6 bases removed from V and 3 bases from J, the gap between germline ends came to 18 bases. The V gene's germline CDR1 is SGHDN and CDR2 FVKESK. The CDR3 spells CASRAKGESGYEQYF. The CDR3 region has the DNA TGTGCCAGCAGGGCGAAGGGGGAGTCGGGCTACGAGCAGTACTTC.

Many counts were recorded for this clonotype. The V gene is TRBV5-1, the J gene TRBJ1-1; D possibly corresponds to TRBD1 (5 bases). Germline assignment: CDR1 SGHRS and CDR2 YFSETQ. The CDR3 is made up of 14 amino acids. Deletions cut 0 bases from V and 1 base from J, with 7 bases between. The CDR3 loop is CASSLAGGNTEAFF. In DNA form, the CDR3 reads TGCGCCAGCAGCTTGGCCGGGGGGAACACTGAAGCTTTCTTT.

The CDR3: CASSLGTHTGELFF. For the CDR3, the DNA is TGTGCCAGCAGTCTGGGCACCCACACCGGGGAGCTGTTTTTT. V is TRBV2 and J is TRBJ2-2; no definite D call. Trimming cost V 5 bases and J 3 bases, with 10 bases left between them. Germline V gene lookup returns CDR1 SNHLY and CDR2 FYNNEI. The CDR3 is 14 residues long. The whole variable domain, remainder taken from reference TRBV2 and TRBJ2-2, is EPEVTQTPSHQVTQMGQEVILRCVPISNHLYFYWYRQILGQKVEFLVSFYNNEISEKSEIFDDQFSVERPDGSNFTLKIRSTKLEDSAMYFCASSLGTHTGELFFGEGSRLTVL.

This clonotype was seen more than once but under ten times. This chain joins TRBV5-1 and TRBJ2-7; TRBD1 matches at 12 bases. Germline loops: CDR1 SGHRS, CDR2 YFSETQ. J gave up 0 bases and V 1 base, and 11 bases lay outside the gene matches. The CDR3 consists of 19 residues. CDR3 in DNA: TGCGCCAGCAGCTTGTTCCCTGGGACAGGGGGCCCGAGCTCCTACGAGCAGTACTTC. Its translation is CASSLFPGTGGPSSYEQYF.

This clonotype was seen once. The V and J genes are TRBV4-3 and TRBJ2-7; 8 bases fit TRBD1. The germline gives CDR1 LGHNA, CDR2 YSLEER. The ends lost 0 bases at V and 0 bases at J; junction bases unmatched: 4. The CDR3 contains 16 residues. The CDR3 nucleotides are TGCGCCAGCAGCCAAGACCCGGGACAGGCCTCCTACGAGCAGTACTTC. Translating it yields CASSQDPGQASYEQYF.